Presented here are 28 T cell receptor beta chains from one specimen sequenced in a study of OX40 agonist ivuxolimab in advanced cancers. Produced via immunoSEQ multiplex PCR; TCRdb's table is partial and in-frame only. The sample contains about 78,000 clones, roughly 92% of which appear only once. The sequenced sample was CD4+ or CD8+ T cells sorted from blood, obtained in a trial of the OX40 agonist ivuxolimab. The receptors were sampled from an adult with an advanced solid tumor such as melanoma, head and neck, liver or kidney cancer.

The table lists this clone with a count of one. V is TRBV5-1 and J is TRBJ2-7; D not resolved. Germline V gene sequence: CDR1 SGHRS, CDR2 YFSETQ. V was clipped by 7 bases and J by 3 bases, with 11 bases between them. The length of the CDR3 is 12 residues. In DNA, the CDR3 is TGCGCCAGCGGCCTAATGGGCTACGAGCAGTACTTC. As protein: CASGLMGYEQYF.

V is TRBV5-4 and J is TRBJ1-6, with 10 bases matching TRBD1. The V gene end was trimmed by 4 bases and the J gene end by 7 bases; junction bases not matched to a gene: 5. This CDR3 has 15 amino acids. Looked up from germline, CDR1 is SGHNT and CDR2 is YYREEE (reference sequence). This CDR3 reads CASSPKGQGNSPLHF. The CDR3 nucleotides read TGTGCCAGCAGCCCGAAGGGACAGGGGAATTCACCCCTCCACTTT.

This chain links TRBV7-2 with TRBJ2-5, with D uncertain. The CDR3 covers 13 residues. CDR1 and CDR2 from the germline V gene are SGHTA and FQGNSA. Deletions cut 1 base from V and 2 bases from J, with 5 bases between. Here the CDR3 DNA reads TGTGCCAGCAGCTTAGGACTGCAAGAGACCCAGTACTTC. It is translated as CASSLGLQETQYF. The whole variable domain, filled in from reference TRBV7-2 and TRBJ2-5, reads GAGVSQSPSNKVTEKGKDVELRCDPISGHTALYWYRQSLGQGLEFLIYFQGNSAPDKSGLPSDRFSAERTGGSVSTLTIQRTQQEDSAVYLCASSLGLQETQYFGPGTRLLVL.

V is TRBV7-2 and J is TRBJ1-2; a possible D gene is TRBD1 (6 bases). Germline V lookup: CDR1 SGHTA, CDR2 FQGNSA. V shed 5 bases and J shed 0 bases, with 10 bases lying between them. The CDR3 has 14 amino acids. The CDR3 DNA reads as TGTGCCAGCAGCCCCTGGACAGCTAACTATGGCTACACCTTC. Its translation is CASSPWTANYGYTF.

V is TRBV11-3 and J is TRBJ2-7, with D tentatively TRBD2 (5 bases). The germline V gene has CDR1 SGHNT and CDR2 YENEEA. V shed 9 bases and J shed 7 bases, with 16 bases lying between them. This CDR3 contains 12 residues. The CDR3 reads CASSDGIGEQYF. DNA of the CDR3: TGTGCCAGTTCGGACGGGATCGGGGAGCAGTACTTC.

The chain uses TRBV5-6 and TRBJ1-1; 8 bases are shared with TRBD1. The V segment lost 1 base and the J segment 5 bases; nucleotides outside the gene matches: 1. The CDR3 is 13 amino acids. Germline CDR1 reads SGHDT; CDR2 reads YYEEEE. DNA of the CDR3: TGTGCCAGCAGCTTGACAGGGGGTACTGAAGCTTTCTTT. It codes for CASSLTGGTEAFF.

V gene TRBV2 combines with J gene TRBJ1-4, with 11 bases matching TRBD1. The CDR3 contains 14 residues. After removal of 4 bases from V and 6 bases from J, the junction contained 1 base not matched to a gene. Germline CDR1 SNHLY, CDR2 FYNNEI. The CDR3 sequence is CASSGTGGHEKLFF. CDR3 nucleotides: TGTGCCAGCAGTGGGACAGGGGGCCATGAAAAACTGTTTTTT.

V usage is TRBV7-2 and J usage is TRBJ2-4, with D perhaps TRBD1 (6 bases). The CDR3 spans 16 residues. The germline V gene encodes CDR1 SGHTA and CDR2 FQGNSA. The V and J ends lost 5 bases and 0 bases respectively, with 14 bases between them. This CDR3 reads CASSQGWGLAKNIQYF. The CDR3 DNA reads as TGTGCCAGCAGCCAGGGTTGGGGGCTAGCCAAAAACATTCAGTACTTC.

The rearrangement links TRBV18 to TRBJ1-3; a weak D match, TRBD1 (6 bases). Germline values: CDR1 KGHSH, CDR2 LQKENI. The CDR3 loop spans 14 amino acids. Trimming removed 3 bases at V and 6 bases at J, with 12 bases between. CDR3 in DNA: TGTGCCAGCTCACCCCCGGACAGTTTAAACACCATATATTTT. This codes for CASSPPDSLNTIYF.

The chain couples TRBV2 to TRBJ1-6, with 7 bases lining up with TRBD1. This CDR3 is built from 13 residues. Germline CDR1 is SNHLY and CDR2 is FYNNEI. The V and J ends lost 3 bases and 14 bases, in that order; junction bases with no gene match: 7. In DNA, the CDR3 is TGTGCCAGCAGTGACGGGACAGCCGGAACCCTCCACTTT. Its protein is CASSDGTAGTLHF.

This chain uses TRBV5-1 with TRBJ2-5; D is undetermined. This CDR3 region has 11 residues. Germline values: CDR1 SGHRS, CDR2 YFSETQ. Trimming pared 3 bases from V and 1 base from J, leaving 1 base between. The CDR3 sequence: CASSSQETQYF. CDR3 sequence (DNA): TGCGCCAGCAGCTCCCAAGAGACCCAGTACTTC.

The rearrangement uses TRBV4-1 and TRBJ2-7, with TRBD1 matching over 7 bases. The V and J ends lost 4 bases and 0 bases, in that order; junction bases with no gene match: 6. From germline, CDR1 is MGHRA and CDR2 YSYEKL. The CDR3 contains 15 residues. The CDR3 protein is CASSPWTGLSYEQYF. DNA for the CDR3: TGCGCCAGCAGCCCTTGGACAGGCCTCTCCTACGAGCAGTACTTC.

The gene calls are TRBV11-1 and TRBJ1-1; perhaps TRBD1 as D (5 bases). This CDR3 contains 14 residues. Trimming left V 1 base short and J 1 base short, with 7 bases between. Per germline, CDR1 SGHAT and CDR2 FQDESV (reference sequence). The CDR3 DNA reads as TGTGCCAGCAGCTTAGTAACAGGGAACACTGAAGCTTTCTTT. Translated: CASSLVTGNTEAFF.

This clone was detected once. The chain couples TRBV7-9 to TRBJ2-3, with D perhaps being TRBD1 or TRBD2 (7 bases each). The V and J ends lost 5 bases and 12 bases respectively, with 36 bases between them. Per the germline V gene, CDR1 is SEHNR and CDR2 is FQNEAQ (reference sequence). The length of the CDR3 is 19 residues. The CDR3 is CASSQSRAPQGGEMRYQYF. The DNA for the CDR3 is TGTGCCAGCAGCCAGAGTCGCGCCCCCCAGGGGGGGGAGATGCGATACCAGTATTTT. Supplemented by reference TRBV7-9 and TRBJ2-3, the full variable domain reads DTGVSQNPRHKITKRGQNVTFRCDPISEHNRLYWYRQTLGQGPEFLTYFQNEAQLEKSRLLSDRFSAERPKGSFSTLEIQRTEQGDSAMYLCASSQSRAPQGGEMRYQYFGPGTRLTVL.

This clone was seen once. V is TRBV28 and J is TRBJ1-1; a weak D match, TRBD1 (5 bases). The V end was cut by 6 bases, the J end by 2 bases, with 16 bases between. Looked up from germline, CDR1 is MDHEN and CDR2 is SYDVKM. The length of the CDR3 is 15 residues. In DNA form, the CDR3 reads TGTGCCAGCAGACATGGGACTTACCCAAACACTGAAGCTTTCTTT. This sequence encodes CASRHGTYPNTEAFF. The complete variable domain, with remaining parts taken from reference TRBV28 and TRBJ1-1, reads DVKVTQSSRYLVKRTGEKVFLECVQDMDHENMFWYRQDPGLGLRLIYFSYDVKMKEKGDIPEGYSVSREKKERFSLILESASTNQTSMYLCASRHGTYPNTEAFFGQGTRLTVV.

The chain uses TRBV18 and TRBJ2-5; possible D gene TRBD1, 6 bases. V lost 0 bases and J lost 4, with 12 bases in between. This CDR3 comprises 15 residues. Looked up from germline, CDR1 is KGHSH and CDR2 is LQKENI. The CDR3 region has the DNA TGTGCCAGCTCACCACCCAGGGGCCGGGGAGAGACCCAGTACTTC. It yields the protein CASSPPRGRGETQYF.

The DNA of the CDR3 is TGTGCCACCAGCAGATTTAGCAACGAGCAGTACTTC. Its protein product is CATSRFSNEQYF. The chain joins TRBV15 to TRBJ2-7; no reliable D call. V gave up 2 bases and J gave up 5 bases, with 7 bases separating them. This CDR3 is 12 amino acids long. The germline V gene encodes CDR1 LNHNV and CDR2 YYDKDF (reference sequence).

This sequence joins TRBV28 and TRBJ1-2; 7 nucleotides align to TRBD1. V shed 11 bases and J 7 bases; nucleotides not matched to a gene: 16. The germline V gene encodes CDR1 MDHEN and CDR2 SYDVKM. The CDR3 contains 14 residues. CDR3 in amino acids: CAAGREQGWSGYTF. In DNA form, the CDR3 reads TGTGCCGCCGGGAGGGAACAGGGGTGGTCTGGCTACACCTTC.

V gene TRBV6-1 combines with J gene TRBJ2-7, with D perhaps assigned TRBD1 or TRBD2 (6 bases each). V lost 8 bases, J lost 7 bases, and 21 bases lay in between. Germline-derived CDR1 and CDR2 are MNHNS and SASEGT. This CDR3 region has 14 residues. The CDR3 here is CASRRGADPVEQYF. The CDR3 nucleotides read TGTGCCAGCCGGAGGGGGGCCGACCCTGTGGAGCAGTACTTC.

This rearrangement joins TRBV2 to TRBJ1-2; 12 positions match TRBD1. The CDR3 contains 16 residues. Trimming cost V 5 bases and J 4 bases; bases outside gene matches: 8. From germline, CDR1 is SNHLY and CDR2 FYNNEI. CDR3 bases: TGTGCCAGCAGTCCGGGACAGGGGGCTCGAGGCTATGGCTACACCTTC. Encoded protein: CASSPGQGARGYGYTF.

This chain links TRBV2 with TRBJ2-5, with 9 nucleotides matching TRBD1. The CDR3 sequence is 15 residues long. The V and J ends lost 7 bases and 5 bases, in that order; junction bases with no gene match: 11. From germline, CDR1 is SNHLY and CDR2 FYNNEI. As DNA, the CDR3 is TGTGCCAGCACTAAATACAGGGGGCTAGGTGAGACCCAGTACTTC. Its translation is CASTKYRGLGETQYF. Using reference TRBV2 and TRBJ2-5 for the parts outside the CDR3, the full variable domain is EPEVTQTPSHQVTQMGQEVILRCVPISNHLYFYWYRQILGQKVEFLVSFYNNEISEKSEIFDDQFSVERPDGSNFTLKIRSTKLEDSAMYFCASTKYRGLGETQYFGPGTRLLVL.

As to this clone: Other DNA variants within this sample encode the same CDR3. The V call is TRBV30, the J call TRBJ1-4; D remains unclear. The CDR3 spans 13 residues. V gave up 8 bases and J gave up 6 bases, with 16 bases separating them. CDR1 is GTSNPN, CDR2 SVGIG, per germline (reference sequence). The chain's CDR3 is CAHQRGFDEKLFF. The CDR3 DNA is TGTGCCCATCAGAGAGGCTTTGATGAAAAACTGTTTTTT. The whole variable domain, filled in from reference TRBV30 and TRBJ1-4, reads SQTIHQWPATLVQPVGSPLSLECTVEGTSNPNLYWYRQAAGRGLQLLFYSVGIGQISSEVPQNLSASRPQDRQFILSSKKLLLSDSGFYLCAHQRGFDEKLFFGSGTQLSVL.

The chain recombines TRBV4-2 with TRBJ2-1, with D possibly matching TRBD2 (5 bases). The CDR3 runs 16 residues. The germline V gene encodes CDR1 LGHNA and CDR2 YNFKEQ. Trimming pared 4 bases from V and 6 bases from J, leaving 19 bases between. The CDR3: CASSLQTRNGGNEQFF. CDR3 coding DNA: TGTGCCAGCAGCCTACAAACTAGGAATGGCGGCAATGAGCAGTTCTTC.

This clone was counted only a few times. Written as DNA, the CDR3 is TGTGCCAGTAGGCCGCCGAAGGGGGCTCTCAATGAGCAGTTCTTC. It is translated as CASRPPKGALNEQFF. This chain uses TRBV19 with TRBJ2-1; the match to TRBD1 covers 7 bases. This CDR3 is built from 15 residues. The ends lost 6 bases at V and 6 bases at J; junction bases unmatched: 11. In germline, CDR1 is LNHDA, CDR2 SQIVND (reference sequence).

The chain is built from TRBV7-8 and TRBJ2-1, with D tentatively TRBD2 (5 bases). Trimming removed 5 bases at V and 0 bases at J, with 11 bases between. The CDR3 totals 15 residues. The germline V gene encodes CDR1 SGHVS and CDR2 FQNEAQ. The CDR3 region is CASSASILSYNEQFF. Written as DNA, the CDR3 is TGTGCCAGCAGCGCTAGCATTCTCTCCTACAATGAGCAGTTCTTC.

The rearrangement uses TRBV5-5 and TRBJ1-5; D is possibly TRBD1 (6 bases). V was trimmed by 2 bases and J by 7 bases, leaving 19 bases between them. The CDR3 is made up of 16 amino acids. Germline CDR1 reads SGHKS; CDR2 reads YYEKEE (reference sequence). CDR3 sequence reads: CASSFTATGLGQPQHF. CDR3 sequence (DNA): TGTGCCAGCAGCTTTACCGCGACAGGCCTCGGACAGCCCCAGCATTTT. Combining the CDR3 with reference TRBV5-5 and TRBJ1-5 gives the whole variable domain DAGVTQSPTHLIKTRGQQVTLRCSPISGHKSVSWYQQVLGQGPQFIFQYYEKEERGRGNFPDRFSARQFPNYSSELNVNALLLGDSALYLCASSFTATGLGQPQHFGDGTRLSIL.

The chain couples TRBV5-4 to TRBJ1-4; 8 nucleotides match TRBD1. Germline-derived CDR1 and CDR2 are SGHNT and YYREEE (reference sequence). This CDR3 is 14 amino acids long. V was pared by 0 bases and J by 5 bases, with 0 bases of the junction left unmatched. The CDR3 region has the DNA TGTGCCAGCAGCTTGGGACAGGGGAATGAAAAACTGTTTTTT. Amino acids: CASSLGQGNEKLFF.

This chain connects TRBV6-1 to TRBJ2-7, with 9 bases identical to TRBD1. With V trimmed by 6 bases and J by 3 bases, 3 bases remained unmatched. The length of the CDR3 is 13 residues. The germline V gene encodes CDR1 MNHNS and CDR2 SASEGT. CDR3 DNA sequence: TGTGCCAGCAGCCGGACAGGGGACTACGAGCAGTACTTC. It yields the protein CASSRTGDYEQYF.